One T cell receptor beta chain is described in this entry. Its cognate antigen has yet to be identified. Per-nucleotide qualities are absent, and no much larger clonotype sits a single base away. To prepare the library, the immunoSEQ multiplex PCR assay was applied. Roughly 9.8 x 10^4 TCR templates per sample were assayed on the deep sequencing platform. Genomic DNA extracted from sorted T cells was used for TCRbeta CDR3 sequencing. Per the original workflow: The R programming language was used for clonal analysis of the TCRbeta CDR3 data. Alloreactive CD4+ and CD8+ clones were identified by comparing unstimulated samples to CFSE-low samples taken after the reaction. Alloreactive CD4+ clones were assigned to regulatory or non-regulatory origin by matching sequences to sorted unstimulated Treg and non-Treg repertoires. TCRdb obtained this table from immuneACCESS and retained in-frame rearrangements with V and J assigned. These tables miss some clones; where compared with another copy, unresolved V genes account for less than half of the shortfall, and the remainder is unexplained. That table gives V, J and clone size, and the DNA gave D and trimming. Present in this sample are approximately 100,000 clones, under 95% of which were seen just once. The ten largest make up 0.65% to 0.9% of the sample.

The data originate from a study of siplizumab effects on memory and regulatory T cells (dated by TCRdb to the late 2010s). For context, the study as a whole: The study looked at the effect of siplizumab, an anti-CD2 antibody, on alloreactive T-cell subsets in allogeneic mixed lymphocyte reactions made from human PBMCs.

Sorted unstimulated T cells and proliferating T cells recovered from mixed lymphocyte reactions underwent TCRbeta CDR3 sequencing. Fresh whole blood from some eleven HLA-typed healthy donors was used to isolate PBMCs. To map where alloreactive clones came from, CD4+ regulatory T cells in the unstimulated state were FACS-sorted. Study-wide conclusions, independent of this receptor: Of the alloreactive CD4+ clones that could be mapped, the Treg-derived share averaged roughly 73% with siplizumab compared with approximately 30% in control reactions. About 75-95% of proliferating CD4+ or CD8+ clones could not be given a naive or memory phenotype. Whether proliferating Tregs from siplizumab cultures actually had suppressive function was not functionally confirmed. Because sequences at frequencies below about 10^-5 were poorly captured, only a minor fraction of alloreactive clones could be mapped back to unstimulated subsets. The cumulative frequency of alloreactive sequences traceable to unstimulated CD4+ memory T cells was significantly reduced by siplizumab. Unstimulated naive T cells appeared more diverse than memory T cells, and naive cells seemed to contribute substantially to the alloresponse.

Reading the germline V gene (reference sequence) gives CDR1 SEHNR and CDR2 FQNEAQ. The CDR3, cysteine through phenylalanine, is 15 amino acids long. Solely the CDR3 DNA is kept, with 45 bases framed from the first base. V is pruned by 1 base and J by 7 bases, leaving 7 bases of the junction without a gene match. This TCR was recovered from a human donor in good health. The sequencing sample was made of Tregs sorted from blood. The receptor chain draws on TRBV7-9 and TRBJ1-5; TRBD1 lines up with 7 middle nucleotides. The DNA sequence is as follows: TGTGCCAGCAGCTTAGGCGACAGGGAGGAACAGCCCCAGCATTTT. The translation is CASSLGDREEQPQHF.